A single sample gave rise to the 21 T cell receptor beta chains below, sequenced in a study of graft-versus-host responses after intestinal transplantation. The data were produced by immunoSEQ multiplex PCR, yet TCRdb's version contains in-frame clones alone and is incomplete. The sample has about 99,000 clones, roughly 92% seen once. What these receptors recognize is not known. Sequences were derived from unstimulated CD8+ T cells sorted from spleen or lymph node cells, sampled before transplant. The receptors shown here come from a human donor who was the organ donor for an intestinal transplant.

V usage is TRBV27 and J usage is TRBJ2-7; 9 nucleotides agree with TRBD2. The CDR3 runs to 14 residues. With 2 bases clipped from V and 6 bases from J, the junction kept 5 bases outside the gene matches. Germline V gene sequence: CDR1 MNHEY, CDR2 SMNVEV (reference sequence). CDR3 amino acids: CASSLEGRGGEQYF. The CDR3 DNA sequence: TGTGCCAGCAGTTTAGAGGGGCGGGGGGGCGAGCAGTACTTC.

CDR3 DNA: TGTGCCAGCTTACCTGACACCGCTAACTATGGCTACACCTTC. This sequence encodes CASLPDTANYGYTF. The chain employs TRBV7-9 and TRBJ1-2; D call uncertain. Germline lookup yields CDR1 SEHNR and CDR2 FQNEAQ (reference sequence). The CDR3 length is 14 residues. The V end lost 8 bases, the J end lost 0 bases, and 13 bases lay between the germline ends.

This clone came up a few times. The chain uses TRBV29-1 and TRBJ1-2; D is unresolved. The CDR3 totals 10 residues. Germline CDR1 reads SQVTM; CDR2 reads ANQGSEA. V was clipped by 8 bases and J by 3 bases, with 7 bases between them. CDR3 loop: CSSQDYGYTF. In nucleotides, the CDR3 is TGCAGCTCCCAGGACTATGGCTACACCTTC.

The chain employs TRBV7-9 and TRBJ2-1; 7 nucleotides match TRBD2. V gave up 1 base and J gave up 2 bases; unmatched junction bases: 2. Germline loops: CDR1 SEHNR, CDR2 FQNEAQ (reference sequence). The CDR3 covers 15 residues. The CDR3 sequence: CASSLDSGTYNEQFF. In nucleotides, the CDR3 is TGTGCCAGCAGCTTAGACAGCGGGACCTACAATGAGCAGTTCTTC.

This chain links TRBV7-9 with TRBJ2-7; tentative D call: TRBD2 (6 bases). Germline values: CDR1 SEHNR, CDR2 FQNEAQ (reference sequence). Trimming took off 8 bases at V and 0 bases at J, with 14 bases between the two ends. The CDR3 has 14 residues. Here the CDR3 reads CASGGASRSYEQYF. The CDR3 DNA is TGTGCCAGCGGAGGGGCTAGCCGCTCCTACGAGCAGTACTTC. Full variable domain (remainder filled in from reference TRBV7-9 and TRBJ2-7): DTGVSQNPRHKITKRGQNVTFRCDPISEHNRLYWYRQTLGQGPEFLTYFQNEAQLEKSRLLSDRFSAERPKGSFSTLEIQRTEQGDSAMYLCASGGASRSYEQYFGPGTRLTVT.

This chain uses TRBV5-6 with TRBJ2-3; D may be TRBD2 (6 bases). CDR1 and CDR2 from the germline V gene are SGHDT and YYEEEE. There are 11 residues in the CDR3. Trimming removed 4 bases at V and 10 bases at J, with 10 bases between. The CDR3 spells CASSQLASQYF. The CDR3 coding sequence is TGTGCCAGCAGCCAGCTAGCGTCGCAGTATTTT.

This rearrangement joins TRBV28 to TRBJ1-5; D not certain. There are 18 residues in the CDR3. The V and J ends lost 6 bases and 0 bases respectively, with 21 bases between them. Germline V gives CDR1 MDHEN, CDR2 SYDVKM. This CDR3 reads CASRREGVLNYSNQPQHF. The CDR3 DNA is TGTGCCAGCAGGAGGGAGGGTGTCTTGAATTATAGCAATCAGCCCCAGCATTTT.

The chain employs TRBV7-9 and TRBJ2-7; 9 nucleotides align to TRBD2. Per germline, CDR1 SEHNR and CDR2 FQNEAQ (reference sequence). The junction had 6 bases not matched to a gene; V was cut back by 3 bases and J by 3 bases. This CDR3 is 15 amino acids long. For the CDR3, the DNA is TGTGCCAGCAGCTTCCTTTATAGCGGGAGCTACGAGCAGTACTTC. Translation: CASSFLYSGSYEQYF.

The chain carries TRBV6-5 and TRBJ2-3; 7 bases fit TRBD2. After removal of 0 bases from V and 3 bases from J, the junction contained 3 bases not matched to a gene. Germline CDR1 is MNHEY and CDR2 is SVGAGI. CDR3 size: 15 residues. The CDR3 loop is CASSYSNGGTDTQYF. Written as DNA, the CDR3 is TGTGCCAGCAGTTACTCGAACGGGGGGACAGATACGCAGTATTTT.

CDR3 loop: CASSFTGTPYEQYF. The DNA for the CDR3 is TGTGCCAGCAGCTTCACCGGGACACCTTACGAGCAGTACTTC. This chain joins TRBV6-5 and TRBJ2-7, with TRBD1 as a possible D gene (6 bases). Germline V gene lookup returns CDR1 MNHEY and CDR2 SVGAGI. The CDR3 has 14 amino acids. V shed 6 bases and J shed 4 bases, with 16 bases lying between them.

The CDR3 protein is CASSLFGDRRPTNEKLFF. CDR3 nucleotides: TGTGCCAGCAGCTTATTTGGGGACAGGCGACCAACTAATGAAAAACTGTTTTTT. This chain joins TRBV11-3 and TRBJ1-4; 8 bases fit TRBD1. CDR1 SGHNT and CDR2 YENEEA come from the germline V gene. V shed 2 bases and J 0 bases; nucleotides not matched to a gene: 8. This CDR3 is built from 18 residues.

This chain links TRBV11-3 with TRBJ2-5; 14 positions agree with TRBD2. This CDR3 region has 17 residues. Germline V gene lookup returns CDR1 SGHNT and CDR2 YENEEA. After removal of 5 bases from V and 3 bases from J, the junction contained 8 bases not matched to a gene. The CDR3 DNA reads TGTGCCAGCAGCATTGGGACTAGCGGGGGCTTTGAAGAGACCCAGTACTTC. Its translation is CASSIGTSGGFEETQYF.

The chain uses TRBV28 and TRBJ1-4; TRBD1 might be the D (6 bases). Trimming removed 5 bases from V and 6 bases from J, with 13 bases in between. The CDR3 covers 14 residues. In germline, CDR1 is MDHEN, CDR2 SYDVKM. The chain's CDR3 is CASSPTGRDEKLFF. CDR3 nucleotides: TGTGCCAGCAGTCCAACAGGGCGGGATGAAAAACTGTTTTTT.

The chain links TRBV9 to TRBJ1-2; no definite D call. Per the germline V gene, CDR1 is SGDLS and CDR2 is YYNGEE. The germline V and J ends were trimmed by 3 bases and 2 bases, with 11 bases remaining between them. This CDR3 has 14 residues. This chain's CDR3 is CASSGETSNYGYTF. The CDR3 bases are TGTGCCAGCAGCGGAGAAACTTCCAACTATGGCTACACCTTC.

The CDR3 DNA follows: TGTGCCAGCAGCTCCACTCGACAGGTGAAGGGCTACAATGAGCAGTTCTTC. This translates into CASSSTRQVKGYNEQFF. This rearrangement joins TRBV7-9 to TRBJ2-1, with a possible D match to TRBD1 (6 bases). The CDR3 totals 17 residues. The V and J ends lost 4 bases and 3 bases respectively, with 19 bases between them. Germline V CDR1 and CDR2: SEHNR, FQNEAQ (reference sequence).

CDR3: CSVEIREAYNEQFF. Written as DNA, the CDR3 is TGCAGCGTTGAAATCCGGGAGGCCTACAATGAGCAGTTCTTC. V and J are TRBV29-1 and TRBJ2-1, with 7 bases matching TRBD2. In germline, CDR1 is SQVTM, CDR2 ANQGSEA. The CDR3 is 14 residues long. After removal of 2 bases from V and 2 bases from J, the junction contained 3 bases not matched to a gene.

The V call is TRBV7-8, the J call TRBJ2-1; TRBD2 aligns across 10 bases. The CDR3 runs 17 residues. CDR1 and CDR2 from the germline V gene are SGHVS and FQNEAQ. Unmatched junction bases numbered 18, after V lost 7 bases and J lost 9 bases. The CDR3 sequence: CASKATTSGTSFGEQFF. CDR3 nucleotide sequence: TGTGCCAGCAAGGCCACAACTAGCGGGACCTCATTTGGTGAGCAGTTCTTC.

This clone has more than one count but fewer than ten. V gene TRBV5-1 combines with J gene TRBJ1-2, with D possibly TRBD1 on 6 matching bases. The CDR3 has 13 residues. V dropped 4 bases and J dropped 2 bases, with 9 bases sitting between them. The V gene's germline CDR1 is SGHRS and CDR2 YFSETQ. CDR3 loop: CASSATGNYGYTF. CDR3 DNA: TGCGCCAGCAGCGCTACAGGGAACTATGGCTACACCTTC.

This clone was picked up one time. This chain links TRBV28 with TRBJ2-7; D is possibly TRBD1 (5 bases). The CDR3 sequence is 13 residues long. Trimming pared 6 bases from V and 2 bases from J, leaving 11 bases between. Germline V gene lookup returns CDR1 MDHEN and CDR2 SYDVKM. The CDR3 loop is CASSQTATYEQYF. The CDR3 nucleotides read TGTGCCAGCAGCCAGACAGCTACCTACGAGCAGTACTTC. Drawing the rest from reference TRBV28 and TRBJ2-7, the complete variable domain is DVKVTQSSRYLVKRTGEKVFLECVQDMDHENMFWYRQDPGLGLRLIYFSYDVKMKEKGDIPEGYSVSREKKERFSLILESASTNQTSMYLCASSQTATYEQYFGPGTRLTVT.

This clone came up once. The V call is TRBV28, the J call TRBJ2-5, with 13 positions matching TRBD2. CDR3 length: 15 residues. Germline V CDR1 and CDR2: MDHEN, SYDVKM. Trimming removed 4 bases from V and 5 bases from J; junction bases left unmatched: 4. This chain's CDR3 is CASSSGLAGDETQYF. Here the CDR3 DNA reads TGTGCCAGCAGTTCCGGACTAGCGGGAGATGAGACCCAGTACTTC.

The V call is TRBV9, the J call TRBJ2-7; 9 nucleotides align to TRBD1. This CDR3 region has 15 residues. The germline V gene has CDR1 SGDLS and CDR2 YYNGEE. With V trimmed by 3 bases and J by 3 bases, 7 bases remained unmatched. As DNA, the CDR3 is TGTGCCAGCAGCGGAAATTCGGACAGGGGCTACGAGCAGTACTTC. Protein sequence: CASSGNSDRGYEQYF.